These 29 T cell receptor beta chains share one sample of origin, sequenced in a study of T-cell memory formation after mild COVID-19. From the 5' RACE reads, TCRdb called clonotypes with MiXCR, one entry per CDR3 protein. The sample shows 100,000 to 150,000 distinct CDR3 sequences, over 15% of them seen only once. Material for sequencing was PBMCs or a T cell subset sorted from them (not recorded which). These receptor sequences come from a man between 18 and 35 years old who had mild COVID-19 (a few samples of this study predate the infection). Cell type and time point are not known.

V is TRBV5-1 and J is TRBJ2-5, with TRBD1 as a possible D gene (6 bases). Germline loops: CDR1 SGHRS, CDR2 YFSETQ. There are 14 residues in the CDR3. V dropped 4 bases and J dropped 2 bases, with 12 bases sitting between them. Written as DNA, the CDR3 is TGCGCCAGCAGCCCCGGACAGCTTCAAGAGACCCAGTACTTC. This translates into CASSPGQLQETQYF.

This clonotype turned up a few times. The CDR3 sequence is CASSEFHRGFSYEQYV. As DNA, the CDR3 is TGTGCCAGCAGTGAATTTCACAGGGGGTTCTCCTACGAGCAGTACGTC. The chain links TRBV25-1 to TRBJ2-7; TRBD1 matches 8 bases. V was clipped by 1 base and J by 0 bases; unmatched bases: 5. The germline gives CDR1 MGHDK, CDR2 SYGVNS. The CDR3 length is 16 residues.

This clonotype was seen more than once but under ten times. The CDR3: CASTHLTVITGELFF. CDR3 nucleotide sequence: TGTGCCAGCACCCACTTAACGGTTATAACCGGGGAGCTGTTTTTT. The chain couples TRBV6-2 or TRBV6-3 to TRBJ2-2; no firm D call. The CDR3 has 15 residues. The germline gives CDR1 MNHEY, CDR2 SVGEGT. The V end was cut by 7 bases, the J end by 5 bases, with 17 bases between.

The J gene is TRBJ1-2, the V gene TRBV7-6, with no clear D. V was pared by 5 bases and J by 7 bases, with 17 bases between. CDR1 is SGHVS and CDR2 is FNYEAQ in the germline V gene. CDR3 length: 14 amino acids. CDR3 sequence: CASSPLDSLGGYTF. The CDR3 DNA sequence: TGTGCCAGCAGCCCCCTGGACTCATTGGGTGGCTACACCTTC.

The chain carries TRBV29-1 and TRBJ2-3, with TRBD1 as a possible D gene (6 bases). This CDR3 spans 13 amino acids. Trimming shortened V by 3 bases and J by 1 base, and 8 bases separated the two germline ends. In germline, CDR1 is SQVTM, CDR2 ANQGSEA. The CDR3 reads CSVDSGGTDTQYF. For the CDR3, the DNA is TGCAGCGTTGATTCAGGGGGCACAGATACGCAGTATTTT.

In its sample, this clonotype was seen a few times. The chain combines TRBV29-1 with TRBJ2-3; weak D call: TRBD2 (6 bases). The CDR3 contains 15 residues. The germline V gene encodes CDR1 SQVTM and CDR2 ANQGSEA. Between the trimmed V and J ends, which lost 4 bases and 2 bases, there was a span of 16 bases. CDR3 region: CSVGVAGSNTDTQYF. The CDR3 coding sequence is TGCAGCGTTGGAGTGGCGGGGAGTAACACAGATACGCAGTATTTT.

The chain uses TRBV10-3 and TRBJ2-3, with D unresolved. V was pared by 3 bases and J by 1 base, with 8 bases between. The germline gives CDR1 ENHRY, CDR2 SYGVKD. The CDR3 has 14 residues. The CDR3 here is CAISDKLRTDTQYF. CDR3 sequence (DNA): TGTGCCATCAGTGACAAGCTTCGCACAGATACGCAGTATTTT.

J is TRBJ2-1 and V is TRBV5-6; maybe TRBD1 (5 bases). Trimming took 5 bases from V and 7 from J, leaving 13 bases between them. This CDR3 spans 13 amino acids. Germline CDR1 reads SGHDT; CDR2 reads YYEEEE. CDR3 nucleotides: TGTGCCAGCAGTTCAACAGGTTTTAATGAGCAGTTCTTC. This sequence encodes CASSSTGFNEQFF.

The chain links TRBV7-3 to TRBJ2-3; 12 nucleotides match TRBD1. The CDR3 length is 16 residues. Trimming removed 5 bases from V and 5 bases from J; junction bases left unmatched: 8. Germline V gene lookup returns CDR1 SGHTA and CDR2 FQGTGA. The CDR3 region is CASSDPGQGAGDTQYF. The CDR3 DNA is TGTGCCAGCAGCGATCCGGGACAGGGGGCCGGAGATACGCAGTATTTT.

The chain recombines TRBV18 with TRBJ2-2, with a tentative D call TRBD1 (5 bases). CDR3 length: 14 residues. Trimming took 3 bases from V and 7 from J, leaving 12 bases between them. The germline V gene has CDR1 KGHSH and CDR2 LQKENI. CDR3 protein: CASSPPQGIGELFF. As DNA, the CDR3 is TGTGCCAGCTCACCGCCCCAGGGAATCGGGGAGCTGTTTTTT.

This clonotype was counted between two and nine times. The chain combines TRBV20-1 with TRBJ2-5, with D unclear. V was clipped by 0 bases and J by 5 bases, with 13 bases between them. The CDR3 covers 14 residues. Per germline, CDR1 DFQATT and CDR2 SNEGSKA (reference sequence). The CDR3 DNA is TGCAGTGCTAGAGACCCCACGGGCGGTGAGACCCAGTACTTC. It codes for CSARDPTGGETQYF.

There are many counts of this clonotype. J is TRBJ2-2 and V is TRBV24-1, with 8 nucleotides matching TRBD2. The CDR3 is 17 amino acids. Losses at the gene ends were 5 bases for V and 3 bases for J; bases not matched to a gene: 10. Per germline, CDR1 KGHDR and CDR2 SFDVKD. The chain's CDR3 is CATSVFGGGLDTGELFF. CDR3 DNA: TGTGCCACCAGTGTTTTCGGGGGGGGCCTTGACACCGGGGAGCTGTTTTTT.

This clonotype showed up just a few times. The CDR3 coding sequence is TGCAGTGTGTTAGCCATCTACGAGCAGTACTTC. This gives the protein CSVLAIYEQYF. The genes are TRBV20-1 and TRBJ2-7; D gene ambiguous. Trimming removed 7 bases from V and 3 bases from J, with 10 bases in between. Germline V CDR1 and CDR2: DFQATT, SNEGSKA (reference sequence). The CDR3 loop spans 11 amino acids.

This clonotype was observed at least ten times. This chain uses TRBV7-2 with TRBJ2-7, with TRBD2 matching over 13 bases. From germline, CDR1 is SGHTA and CDR2 FQGNSA. The V segment lost 4 bases and the J segment 0 bases; nucleotides outside the gene matches: 9. The CDR3 is 18 amino acids. DNA for the CDR3: TGTGCCAGCAGCTCGCCGGGACTAGCGGGGACGAACTCCTACGAGCAGTACTTC. As protein: CASSSPGLAGTNSYEQYF.

The genes are TRBV28 and TRBJ1-1; D ambiguous. The ends were cut back, 0 bases at V and 8 bases at J, with 4 bases in the middle. CDR3 length: 11 amino acids. CDR1 and CDR2 (germline): MDHEN, SYDVKM. Written as DNA, the CDR3 is TGTGCCAGCAGTTTATGGGGAGAAGCTTTCTTT. Encoded protein: CASSLWGEAFF.

This sequence joins TRBV6-5 and TRBJ2-3; either TRBD1 or TRBD2 may fit D (5 bases each). The CDR3 length is 14 residues. V dropped 5 bases and J dropped 6 bases, with 15 bases sitting between them. Per the germline V gene, CDR1 is MNHEY and CDR2 is SVGAGI. Here the CDR3 reads CASSPGPDGDTQYF. Here the CDR3 DNA reads TGTGCCAGCAGTCCGGGACCAGATGGGGATACGCAGTATTTT.

This chain connects TRBV7-2 to TRBJ2-5; 8 bases map to TRBD1. J was trimmed by 5 bases and V by 2 bases; bases with no gene match: 10. The CDR3 has 16 residues. Germline V gene lookup returns CDR1 SGHTA and CDR2 FQGNSA. CDR3 DNA sequence: TGTGCCAGCAGCTTAAAAAGAGTCCGGACAGGGGAGACCCAGTACTTC. Its translation is CASSLKRVRTGETQYF.

This clonotype was recorded many times. The chain recombines TRBV12-3 or TRBV12-4 with TRBJ2-1; the D gene is possibly TRBD1 (6 bases). With 8 bases removed from V and 6 bases from J, the gap between germline ends came to 23 bases. The CDR3 runs 16 residues. CDR3 region: CASAKPAQGMGNEQFF. The CDR3 DNA follows: TGTGCCAGCGCAAAACCCGCCCAGGGGATGGGCAATGAGCAGTTCTTC.

This clonotype showed up many times. The V gene is TRBV12-3 or TRBV12-4, the J gene TRBJ2-7, with D unclear. V was shortened by 7 bases and J by 0 bases, with 13 bases between the two germline ends. The CDR3 is 14 residues long. The CDR3 sequence is CASTPVAGSYEQYF. CDR3 nucleotide sequence: TGTGCCAGCACCCCAGTAGCAGGCTCCTACGAGCAGTACTTC.

This clonotype was counted only a few times. The chain joins TRBV7-3 to TRBJ1-1; no clear D. Germline V gives CDR1 SGHTA, CDR2 FQGTGA. V lost 0 bases and J 8 bases, leaving 13 bases between the germline ends. This CDR3 region has 14 residues. CDR3 loop: CASSLTMGSNEAFF. CDR3 nucleotides: TGTGCCAGCAGCTTAACGATGGGGTCGAACGAAGCTTTCTTT.

The chain is built from TRBV19 and TRBJ2-5; 8 bases agree with TRBD1. This CDR3 comprises 14 residues. The germline V gene has CDR1 LNHDA and CDR2 SQIVND (reference sequence). J gave up 5 bases and V 4 bases, and 6 bases lay outside the gene matches. As DNA, the CDR3 is TGTGCCAGTAGTACCCGACAGGGGAAGGAGACCCAGTACTTC. It yields the protein CASSTRQGKETQYF.

The chain has TRBV5-5 and TRBJ1-2; perhaps TRBD1 as D (6 bases). Per the germline V gene, CDR1 is SGHKS and CDR2 is YYEKEE (reference sequence). The CDR3 has 14 amino acids. Trimming pared 1 base from V and 8 bases from J, leaving 15 bases between. The CDR3 reads CASSLSARGEGYTF. DNA of the CDR3: TGTGCCAGCAGCTTGTCCGCCAGGGGCGAGGGCTACACCTTC.

V usage is TRBV12-3 or TRBV12-4 and J usage is TRBJ1-5; D remains ambiguous. CDR3 length equals 14 residues. V dropped 2 bases and J dropped 1 base, with 6 bases sitting between them. CDR3 in DNA: TGTGCCAGCAGTTTATTACTCAGCAATCAGCCCCAGCATTTT. Translated: CASSLLLSNQPQHF.

This clonotype has only a few counts. V usage is TRBV5-1 and J usage is TRBJ2-3; D may match TRBD1 or TRBD2 (5 bases each). V was clipped by 0 bases and J by 4 bases, with 9 bases between them. Germline lookup yields CDR1 SGHRS and CDR2 YFSETQ. The CDR3 extends over 14 amino acids. The CDR3 nucleotides are TGCGCCAGCAGCTTGGCCTTGGGGGCAGATACGCAGTATTTT. Translation: CASSLALGADTQYF.

The chain couples TRBV20-1 to TRBJ2-1; TRBD1 aligns across 9 bases. V shed 6 bases and J 7 bases; nucleotides not matched to a gene: 10. Germline V gene data show CDR1 as DFQATT and CDR2 as SNEGSKA (reference sequence). CDR3 length equals 14 residues. DNA for the CDR3: TGCAGTGCCCCGAGGCGGGACAGGGCAAATGAGCAGTTCTTC. This translates into CSAPRRDRANEQFF.

A few counts support this clonotype. The V and J genes are TRBV7-2 and TRBJ2-2; unclear D gene. V was shortened by 2 bases and J by 7 bases, with 11 bases between the two germline ends. The CDR3 is made up of 14 amino acids. CDR1 is SGHTA, CDR2 FQGNSA, per germline. The CDR3 spells CASSLRSVGGELFF. DNA of the CDR3: TGTGCCAGCAGCTTAAGGTCTGTCGGCGGGGAGCTGTTTTTT.

The chain couples TRBV11-2 to TRBJ1-4; D gene ambiguous. The CDR3 runs 13 residues. In germline, CDR1 is SGHAT, CDR2 FQNNGV. V shed 4 bases and J shed 8 bases, with 11 bases lying between them. CDR3 nucleotide sequence: TGTGCCAGCAGCTCCGCGGGCGCAGAAAAACTGTTTTTT. Its protein is CASSSAGAEKLFF.

This clonotype was seen a handful of times. The chain carries TRBV9 and TRBJ2-2, with 8 bases aligning to TRBD1. Germline CDR1 is SGDLS and CDR2 is YYNGEE. CDR3 length: 17 residues. With 3 bases clipped from V and 7 bases from J, the junction kept 14 bases outside the gene matches. Here the CDR3 DNA reads TGTGCCAGCAGCGCCGGACAGGGCCCCTCCGGTAGCGGGGAGCTGTTTTTT. Protein sequence: CASSAGQGPSGSGELFF.

This clonotype turned up a few times. CDR3 region: CASSLMVELGLTQYF. The DNA of the CDR3 is TGTGCCAGCAGCTTAATGGTGGAACTGGGTTTGACCCAGTACTTC. V is TRBV7-2 and J is TRBJ2-5; D unresolved. Trimming removed 2 bases at V and 7 bases at J, with 17 bases between. CDR1 SGHTA and CDR2 FQGNSA come from the germline V gene. This CDR3 region has 15 residues.